Listed below are T cell receptor beta chains from one sample, sequenced in a study of shared T cell receptors in the human thymus. TCRdb keeps only in-frame clones here, not all; method: immunoSEQ multiplex PCR. The profile covers about 660,000 clones, with around nine tenths appearing a single time and 0.01% taken by the ten largest. A further study also used this sample, focusing on human thymus T cells.

The sequenced material came from thymocytes. These receptor sequences come from a boy younger than two with a congenital heart defect. The CDR3 runs from the conserved cysteine through the conserved F or W. The D gene is left open where the match is weak. Size is stated for part of the rows, as once, few or many counts, or as a class when the clone is expanded.

D: TRBD2; size: once; J: TRBJ2-3; V: TRBV10-2; DNA: TGCGCCAGCACAGGCGAGCGGGAGCTGGGCACAGATACGCAGTATTTT; CDR3: CASTGERELGTDTQYF
D: NA; size: NA; J: TRBJ2-7; V: TRBV10-3; DNA: TGTGCCATCAGTGATTATCTCGGTTCCTCCTACGAGCAGTACTTC; CDR3: CAISDYLGSSYEQYF
D: TRBD1; size: NA; J: TRBJ1-1; V: TRBV5-1; DNA: TGCGCCAGCAGCTTGGGGACAGGGGATCGGACTGAAGCTTTCTTT; CDR3: CASSLGTGDRTEAFF
D: NA; size: once; J: TRBJ2-7; V: TRBV7-2; DNA: TGTGCCAGCAGCTTAGGGGCCACAGGGGAGCAGTACTTC; CDR3: CASSLGATGEQYF
D: NA; size: NA; J: TRBJ1-2; V: TRBV7-4; DNA: TGTGCCAGCAGTCGGAGGGGTGGCTACACCTTC; CDR3: CASSRRGGYTF
D: NA; size: NA; J: TRBJ2-1; V: TRBV6-5; DNA: TGTGCCAGCAGTTACTCTGGACACAGCTCCTACAATGAGCAGTTCTTC; CDR3: CASSYSGHSSYNEQFF
D: TRBD1; size: NA; J: TRBJ1-2; V: TRBV27; DNA: TGTGCCAGCAGGGACAGGGCTCACTACACCTTC; CDR3: CASRDRAHYTF
D: NA; size: NA; J: TRBJ1-3; V: TRBV7-6; DNA: TGTGCCAGCAGCTCCTCAACAGGTCACCCTGTCGGAAACACCATATATTTT; CDR3: CASSSSTGHPVGNTIYF
D: TRBD2; size: NA; J: TRBJ2-4; V: TRBV7-9; DNA: TGTGCCAGCAGCGGCAGAACTAGCGGGACGGCCAAAAACATTCAGTACTTC; CDR3: CASSGRTSGTAKNIQYF
D: TRBD1; size: NA; J: TRBJ2-2; V: TRBV9; DNA: TGTGCCAGCAGCGGCTCTACTCGACAGGGGGGCACCGGGGAGCTGTTTTTT; CDR3: CASSGSTRQGGTGELFF
D: NA; size: NA; J: TRBJ1-5; V: TRBV4-3; DNA: TGCGCCAGCAGCCAAGAGGTGGGCGGAGGGTATAGCAATCAGCCCCAGCATTTT; CDR3: CASSQEVGGGYSNQPQHF
D: NA; size: NA; J: TRBJ2-7; V: TRBV15; DNA: TGTGCCACCAGCAGAGACTGGACTGGGTACGAGCAGTACTTC; CDR3: CATSRDWTGYEQYF
D: NA; size: NA; J: TRBJ2-7; V: TRBV13; DNA: TGTGCCAGCAGCTTAGGGCAGAAAACCTACGAGCAGTACTTC; CDR3: CASSLGQKTYEQYF
D: NA; size: NA; J: TRBJ1-4; V: TRBV19; DNA: TGTGCCAGTAGTATAGTAGGAGGGGTTAAACTGTTTTTT; CDR3: CASSIVGGVKLFF
D: TRBD2; size: once; J: TRBJ2-3; V: TRBV14; DNA: TGTGCCAGCAGCCAGGAACCACGCTGGGGGACTACTAGCACAGATACGCAGTATTTT; CDR3: CASSQEPRWGTTSTDTQYF
D: TRBD1; size: NA; J: TRBJ2-7; V: TRBV11-2; DNA: TGTGCCAGCAGTTCCCAACCGGGACAGGGGTTTGACGAGCAGTACTTC; CDR3: CASSSQPGQGFDEQYF
D: TRBD2; size: NA; J: TRBJ2-1; V: TRBV6-1; DNA: TGTGCCAGCAGTGCAGCCAGTAGCGGGAGGGCCCTCAATGAGCAGTTCTTC; CDR3: CASSAASSGRALNEQFF
D: TRBD1; size: NA; J: TRBJ2-7; V: TRBV27; DNA: TGTGCCAGCAGTTTATCGTGGGGGACAGGGTTCTACGAGCAGTACTTC; CDR3: CASSLSWGTGFYEQYF
D: NA; size: NA; J: TRBJ1-3; V: TRBV9; DNA: TGTGCCAGCAGTCTACCCGACTCAGGGGGAAACACCATATATTTT; CDR3: CASSLPDSGGNTIYF
D: NA; size: NA; J: TRBJ2-4; V: TRBV19; DNA: TGTGCCAGTAGTGAAAAGGGGCACAAAAACATTCAGTACTTC; CDR3: CASSEKGHKNIQYF
D: NA; size: NA; J: TRBJ2-7; V: TRBV27; DNA: TGTGCCAGCAGTCCCATACTAACTAGGTTTTGGGACGAGCAGTACTTC; CDR3: CASSPILTRFWDEQYF
D: NA; size: NA; J: TRBJ1-2; V: TRBV2; DNA: TGTGCCAGCAGTGAAGGTGTCAGGAATTCTAACTATGGCTACACCTTC; CDR3: CASSEGVRNSNYGYTF
D: NA; size: NA; J: TRBJ2-3; V: TRBV19; DNA: TGTGCCAGTAGTAGAATACTAGCTGAGAAGTATTTT; CDR3: CASSRILAEKYF
D: TRBD2; size: once; J: TRBJ2-7; V: TRBV6-4; DNA: TGTGCCAGCAGTCCCTCGGGGGGGGATTCCTACGAGCAGTACTTC; CDR3: CASSPSGGDSYEQYF
D: TRBD1; size: once; J: TRBJ2-5; V: TRBV5-6; DNA: TGTGCCAGCAGCTTGGGGACAGGTGGGGGAGAGACCCAGTACTTC; CDR3: CASSLGTGGGETQYF
D: TRBD1; size: NA; J: TRBJ1-2; V: TRBV19; DNA: TGTGCCAGTAGTAGAGCACAGGGGGCCCGCTATGGCTACACCTTC; CDR3: CASSRAQGARYGYTF
D: TRBD1; size: once; J: TRBJ2-5; V: TRBV7-3; DNA: TGTGCCAGCAGCTTATTAGGGGTGGGGACAGGGACCCCCCCCCAAGAGACCCAGTACTTC; CDR3: CASSLLGVGTGTPPQETQYF
D: NA; size: few; J: TRBJ1-5; V: TRBV15; DNA: TGTGCCACCAGCAGCCACGGACAGTACAATCAGCCCCAGCATTTT; CDR3: CATSSHGQYNQPQHF
D: TRBD1; size: NA; J: TRBJ1-1; V: TRBV11-2; DNA: TGTGCCAGCAGCTCCCCCCTCCCCGGGACAGGGGGCAGGGACACTGAAGCTTTCTTT; CDR3: CASSSPLPGTGGRDTEAFF
D: NA; size: NA; J: TRBJ2-2; V: TRBV29-1; DNA: TGCAGCGTCAGGGATCACACCGGGGAGCTGTTTTTT; CDR3: CSVRDHTGELFF
D: NA; size: NA; J: TRBJ1-1; V: TRBV13; DNA: TGTGCCAGCAGCCACTACCGGCAGGCGGGGAAGGGAGGCACTGAAGCTTTCTTT; CDR3: CASSHYRQAGKGGTEAFF
D: NA; size: few; J: TRBJ2-1; V: TRBV14; DNA: TGTGCCAGCAGCCAAGATCTAAGCGGGTTCTACAATGAGCAGTTCTTC; CDR3: CASSQDLSGFYNEQFF
D: NA; size: NA; J: TRBJ2-1; V: TRBV29-1; DNA: TGCAGCGTTGGGAATTTGGGACTGAACAATGAGCAGTTCTTC; CDR3: CSVGNLGLNNEQFF
D: TRBD2; size: once; J: TRBJ2-7; V: TRBV27; DNA: TGTGCCAGCAGGGGGGATGGCGGGAGGAAGTACGAGCAGTACTTC; CDR3: CASRGDGGRKYEQYF
D: TRBD2; size: few; J: TRBJ2-1; V: TRBV5-1; DNA: TGCGCCAGCAGCTTGGGACTAGCGGACAATGAGCAGTTCTTC; CDR3: CASSLGLADNEQFF
D: TRBD2; size: NA; J: TRBJ2-7; V: TRBV27; DNA: TGTGCCAGCAGTTTGATTCTAGCGGGAAAACCTTCCTACGAGCAGTACTTC; CDR3: CASSLILAGKPSYEQYF
D: TRBD1; size: NA; J: TRBJ2-5; V: TRBV5-6; DNA: TGTGCCAGCAGTCCCGGGACAGGGGTTGTTGAGACCCAGTACTTC; CDR3: CASSPGTGVVETQYF
D: TRBD1; size: NA; J: TRBJ2-1; V: TRBV11-2; DNA: TGTGCCAGCAGCCTCCAGACAGGGGTCTACAATGAGCAGTTCTTC; CDR3: CASSLQTGVYNEQFF
D: NA; size: few; J: TRBJ2-1; V: TRBV30; DNA: TGTGCCTGGAGTGTACCCCGTATATCAGGCGATGAGCAGTTCTTC; CDR3: CAWSVPRISGDEQFF
D: NA; size: NA; J: TRBJ2-5; V: TRBV7-9; DNA: TGTGCCAGCAGCTTAGGACAGGTCGAGACCCAGTACTTC; CDR3: CASSLGQVETQYF
D: TRBD2; size: once; J: TRBJ2-1; V: TRBV10-3; DNA: TGTGCCATCAGTGACTGCCTAGCGGGAGGACACAATGAGCAGTTCTTC; CDR3: CAISDCLAGGHNEQFF
D: TRBD2; size: NA; J: TRBJ2-3; V: TRBV9; DNA: TGTGCCAGCAGCTCCAAAGGGATTAGCGGGAGGGCCGAATATACAGATACGCAGTATTTT; CDR3: CASSSKGISGRAEYTDTQYF
D: TRBD1; size: NA; J: TRBJ2-7; V: TRBV2; DNA: TGTGCCAGCAGGGAAGGAGGGACAGGGATGTACGAGCAGTACTTC; CDR3: CASREGGTGMYEQYF
D: NA; size: NA; J: TRBJ2-3; V: TRBV7-9; DNA: TGTGCCAGCAGCCCGGGCAGCGGTCGGGAGCCCACAGATACGCAGTATTTT; CDR3: CASSPGSGREPTDTQYF
D: NA; size: NA; J: TRBJ1-2; V: TRBV11-2; DNA: TGTGCCAGCAGCTTAAACGGGGGGCAGTACTATGGCTACACCTTC; CDR3: CASSLNGGQYYGYTF
D: NA; size: NA; J: TRBJ2-7; V: TRBV5-5; DNA: TGTGCCAGCAGCTTGGGGGCAGGGGAGGGCTACGAGCAGTACTTC; CDR3: CASSLGAGEGYEQYF
D: TRBD1; size: NA; J: TRBJ1-6; V: TRBV7-2; DNA: TGTGCCAGCAGCTTAGAAAGGACAGGCGGGCCCCTCCACTTT; CDR3: CASSLERTGGPLHF
D: NA; size: once; J: TRBJ1-5; V: TRBV6-1; DNA: TGTGCCAGCAGTGAAGTTGGGGGACACCATAGCAATCAGCCCCAGCATTTT; CDR3: CASSEVGGHHSNQPQHF